These 9 T cell receptor beta chains came from one sample sequenced in a study of beta chain features in type 1 diabetes. Every isolated RNA sample was fully reverse transcribed, so sequencing captured expressed TCRB transcripts. Only in-frame clones appear in the TCRdb table, and some are missing; sequencing was by immunoSEQ multiplex PCR. The table shows about 620,000 clones, with around 15% occurring only once. Material for sequencing was naive CD4+ T cells from blood. These receptors all come from a young man in good health.

This chain joins TRBV7-9 and TRBJ2-5, with TRBD1 matching 10 bases. The germline V gene encodes CDR1 SEHNR and CDR2 FQNEAQ (reference sequence). V shed 1 base, J shed 5 bases, and the junction held 4 bases outside the gene matches. The CDR3 spans 15 residues. The CDR3 loop is CASSLGQGAVETQYF. The CDR3, as DNA: TGTGCCAGCAGCTTAGGACAGGGGGCAGTGGAGACCCAGTACTTC.

This chain uses TRBV7-2 with TRBJ1-2, with TRBD1 matching over 8 bases. V was pared by 3 bases and J by 8 bases, with 11 bases of the junction left unmatched. CDR1 is SGHTA, CDR2 FQGNSA, per germline. CDR3 size: 15 residues. CDR3 region: CASSFPRGPIHGYTF. The CDR3 DNA is TGTGCCAGCAGCTTTCCCAGGGGGCCTATCCACGGCTACACCTTC.

This clone was counted between two and nine times. The chain joins TRBV5-8 to TRBJ1-3; 7 nucleotides agree with TRBD1. Per germline, CDR1 SGHTS and CDR2 YDEGEE. The CDR3 totals 15 residues. J gave up 1 base and V 2 bases, and 3 bases lay outside the gene matches. The CDR3 DNA sequence: TGTGCCAGCAGCTTCAGGGGGAATTCTGGAAACACCATATATTTT. Encoded protein: CASSFRGNSGNTIYF.

V is TRBV7-9 and J is TRBJ1-2; TRBD1 agrees at 8 bases. Germline values: CDR1 SEHNR, CDR2 FQNEAQ (reference sequence). The CDR3 loop spans 15 amino acids. V gave up 1 base and J gave up 7 bases; unmatched junction bases: 8. The DNA for the CDR3 is TGTGCCAGCAGCTTAGAGGTACCAGGGGGCAGTGGCTACACCTTC. It encodes CASSLEVPGGSGYTF.

The table lists this clone with a few counts. This sequence joins TRBV7-2 and TRBJ2-1; tentative D call: TRBD2 (5 bases). The CDR3 contains 14 residues. Per germline, CDR1 SGHTA and CDR2 FQGNSA. Between the trimmed V and J ends, which lost 5 bases and 4 bases, there was a span of 12 bases. CDR3 residues: CASSRRGPYNEQFF. The CDR3 DNA is TGTGCCAGCAGCCGACGAGGGCCGTACAATGAGCAGTTCTTC.

This clone occurred many times. This chain uses TRBV21-1 with TRBJ1-2. TRBV21-1 is assigned pseudogene status. This CDR3 region has 8 residues. The CDR3 is CASNGYTF. In DNA, the CDR3 is TGTGCCAGCAATGGCTACACCTTC.

This clone was detected only a few times. The rearrangement joins TRBV2 to TRBJ2-2; 7 bases match TRBD2. This CDR3 is 15 amino acids long. Per germline, CDR1 SNHLY and CDR2 FYNNEI. J lost 0 bases, V lost 6 bases, and 4 bases had no gene match. CDR3 in amino acids: CASSPLASNTGELFF. As DNA, the CDR3 is TGTGCCAGCAGCCCACTAGCGTCGAACACCGGGGAGCTGTTTTTT.

The genes are TRBV5-1 and TRBJ2-1; 8 bases agree with TRBD1. The CDR3 has 14 amino acids. V was pared by 2 bases and J by 6 bases, with 4 bases of the junction left unmatched. CDR1 is SGHRS and CDR2 is YFSETQ in the germline V gene. The CDR3 nucleotides are TGCGCCAGCAGCTTCGGACAGGGAGGCAATGAGCAGTTCTTC. The encoded protein is CASSFGQGGNEQFF.

This clone showed up just a few times. The gene calls are TRBV29-1 and TRBJ1-1, with 7 bases fitting TRBD1. Losses at the gene ends were 7 bases for V and 3 bases for J; bases not matched to a gene: 8. This CDR3 has 13 amino acids. Germline assignment: CDR1 SQVTM and CDR2 ANQGSEA. The CDR3, as DNA: TGCAGCGCCCGGGACAGTCTTGACACTGAAGCTTTCTTT. Its translation: CSARDSLDTEAFF.